This TCR beta chain stems from a study of T cells after yellow fever vaccination. This clonotype occurred a few times. Its antigen is as yet unknown. With 7 bases removed from V and 1 base from J, the gap between germline ends came to 8 bases. Germline V lookup: CDR1 SGHTA, CDR2 FQGNSA. This CDR3 has 14 residues. Study results and limitations: A large majority of primary-vaccination clones showed up again after the booster (96% CD4, approximately 90% CD8). Clonotypes found in both CD4 and CD8 compartments made up a small share. Peaking on day 5 versus 15, the secondary response was faster but weaker.

5'RACE template switching generated TCR cDNA, adding a universal primer site and UMIs. TCRdb processed the 5' RACE reads anew with MiXCR; each CDR3 protein has one entry. The table has under 500,000 distinct CDR3 sequences, around a sixth seen once. The chain combines TRBV7-2 with TRBJ2-6; D gene ambiguous. Source: PBMCs, taken before the yellow fever booster vaccination. The clonotype comes from a man between 18 and 29 years old who received the YFV17D yellow fever vaccine. The DNA for the CDR3 is TGTGCCAGCACCCCGAGGTCTGGGGCCAACGTCCTGACTTTC. Translating it yields CASTPRSGANVLTF.